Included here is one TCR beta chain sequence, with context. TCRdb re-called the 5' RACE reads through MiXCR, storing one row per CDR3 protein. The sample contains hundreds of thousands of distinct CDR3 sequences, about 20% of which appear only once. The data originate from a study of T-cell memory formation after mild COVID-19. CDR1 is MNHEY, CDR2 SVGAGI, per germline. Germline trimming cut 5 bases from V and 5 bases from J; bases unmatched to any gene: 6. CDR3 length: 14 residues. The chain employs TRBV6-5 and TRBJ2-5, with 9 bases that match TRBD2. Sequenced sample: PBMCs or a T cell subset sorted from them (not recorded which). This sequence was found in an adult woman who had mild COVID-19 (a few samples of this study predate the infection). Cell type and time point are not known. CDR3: CASSQSLAGETQYF. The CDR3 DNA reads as TGTGCCAGCAGTCAATCACTAGCGGGTGAGACCCAGTACTTC.